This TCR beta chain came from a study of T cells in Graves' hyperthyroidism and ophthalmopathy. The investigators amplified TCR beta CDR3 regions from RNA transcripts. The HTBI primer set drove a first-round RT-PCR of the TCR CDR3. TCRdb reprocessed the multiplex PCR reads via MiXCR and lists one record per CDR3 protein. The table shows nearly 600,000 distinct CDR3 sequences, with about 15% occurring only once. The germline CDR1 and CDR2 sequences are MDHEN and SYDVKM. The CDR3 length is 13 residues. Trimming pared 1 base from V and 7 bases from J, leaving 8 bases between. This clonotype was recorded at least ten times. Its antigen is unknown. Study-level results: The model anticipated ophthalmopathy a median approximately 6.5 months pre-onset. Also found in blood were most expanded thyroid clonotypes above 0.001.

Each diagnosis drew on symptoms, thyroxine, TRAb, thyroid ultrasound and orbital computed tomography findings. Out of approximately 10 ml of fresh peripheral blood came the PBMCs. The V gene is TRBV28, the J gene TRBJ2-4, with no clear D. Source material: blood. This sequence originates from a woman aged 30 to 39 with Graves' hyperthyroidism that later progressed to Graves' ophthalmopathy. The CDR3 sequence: CASSLFRGNIQYF. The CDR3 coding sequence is TGTGCCAGCAGTTTATTCCGTGGGAACATTCAGTACTTC. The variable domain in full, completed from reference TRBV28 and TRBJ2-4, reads DVKVTQSSRYLVKRTGEKVFLECVQDMDHENMFWYRQDPGLGLRLIYFSYDVKMKEKGDIPEGYSVSREKKERFSLILESASTNQTSMYLCASSLFRGNIQYFGAGTRLSVL.